A selection of T cell receptor beta chains follows, all from one sample in a study of CD4 T cells in relation to SARS-CoV-2 and coronaviruses. This table comes from immunoSEQ multiplex PCR, and its TCRdb copy is limited to in-frame clones, with some not included. The sample includes approximately 70,000 clones, about 92% seen only once; the top ten take around 0.25%. The source material was naive CD4+ T cells from PBMCs. All receptors come from a human donor in good health. Each CDR3 is given with its conserved first and last residue. D genes are given only for firm matches. The size field is filled for only some rows; it gives once, few, many or a size class.

CDR3 length: 18
clone size: -
J gene: TRBJ2-3
V gene: TRBV7-6
D gene: -
CDR3 DNA: TGTGCCAGCAGCCTACTTGAAAAAACAGGGTGGGGCACAGATACGCAGTATTTT
CDR3 protein: CASSLLEKTGWGTDTQYF

CDR3 length: 14
clone size: -
J gene: TRBJ2-7
V gene: TRBV5-1
D gene: -
CDR3 DNA: TGCGCCAGCAGCTTGGAAGGTAGCGTCTACGAGCAGTACTTC
CDR3 protein: CASSLEGSVYEQYF

CDR3 length: 17
clone size: -
J gene: TRBJ1-1
V gene: TRBV28
D gene: -
CDR3 DNA: TGTGCCAGCCCGAGCGGGAGGGGAGGACACCAGAACACTGAAGCTTTCTTT
CDR3 protein: CASPSGRGGHQNTEAFF

CDR3 length: 15
clone size: -
J gene: TRBJ2-3
V gene: TRBV11-2
D gene: -
CDR3 DNA: TGTGCCAGCAGCTTAGAGGCGCAGGGGATAGATACGCAGTATTTT
CDR3 protein: CASSLEAQGIDTQYF

CDR3 length: 16
clone size: once
J gene: TRBJ1-1
V gene: TRBV4-1
D gene: TRBD1
CDR3 DNA: TGCGCCAGCAGCCAAGATCGAGGGGGACAGGGGGGTCGGGCTTTCTTT
CDR3 protein: CASSQDRGGQGGRAFF

CDR3 length: 15
clone size: -
J gene: TRBJ2-7
V gene: TRBV6-5
D gene: -
CDR3 DNA: TGTGCCAGCAGACACGGTCGGGCCGGCTCCTACGAGCAGTACTTC
CDR3 protein: CASRHGRAGSYEQYF

CDR3 length: 13
clone size: -
J gene: TRBJ1-6
V gene: TRBV10-3
D gene: -
CDR3 DNA: TGTGCCGCACGGGAAGTTGACGGATCACCCCTCCACTTT
CDR3 protein: CAAREVDGSPLHF

CDR3 length: 14
clone size: -
J gene: TRBJ1-2
V gene: TRBV5-4
D gene: -
CDR3 DNA: TGTGCCAGCAGCTTGGCCGAAGCTAACTATGGCTACACCTTC
CDR3 protein: CASSLAEANYGYTF

CDR3 length: 14
clone size: once
J gene: TRBJ2-7
V gene: TRBV14
D gene: -
CDR3 DNA: TGTGCCAGCAGCCAAGACCAGGGGTCCCACGAGCAGTACTTC
CDR3 protein: CASSQDQGSHEQYF

CDR3 length: 15
clone size: -
J gene: TRBJ2-1
V gene: TRBV5-1
D gene: -
CDR3 DNA: TGCGCCAGCAGGTTAACTACAGGGTTACACAATGAGCAGTTCTTC
CDR3 protein: CASRLTTGLHNEQFF

CDR3 length: 14
clone size: -
J gene: TRBJ2-3
V gene: TRBV9
D gene: -
CDR3 DNA: TGTGCCAGCAGCGTTAAGGGTTCGGGAGATACGCAGTATTTT
CDR3 protein: CASSVKGSGDTQYF

CDR3 length: 13
clone size: -
J gene: TRBJ2-7
V gene: TRBV30
D gene: -
CDR3 DNA: TGTGCCTGGAACCGGCAGACGATGGACGAGCAGTACTTC
CDR3 protein: CAWNRQTMDEQYF

CDR3 length: 13
clone size: -
J gene: TRBJ1-2
V gene: TRBV5-8
D gene: TRBD1
CDR3 DNA: TGTGCCAGCAGCCCGGACAGGGTCTATGGCTACACCTTC
CDR3 protein: CASSPDRVYGYTF

CDR3 length: 14
clone size: -
J gene: TRBJ2-7
V gene: TRBV19
D gene: -
CDR3 DNA: TGTGCCAGTACCCCGACAGGTAGCTCCTACGAGCAGTACTTC
CDR3 protein: CASTPTGSSYEQYF

CDR3 length: 15
clone size: -
J gene: TRBJ2-1
V gene: TRBV3-1/TRBV3-2
D gene: -
CDR3 DNA: TGTGCCAGCAGCCGGACCGGGGGAACCTACAATGAGCAGTTCTTC
CDR3 protein: CASSRTGGTYNEQFF

CDR3 length: 15
clone size: once
J gene: TRBJ1-4
V gene: TRBV27
D gene: -
CDR3 DNA: TGTGCCAGCAGTTTAAGTGGCAGATATAATGAAAAACTGTTTTTT
CDR3 protein: CASSLSGRYNEKLFF

CDR3 length: 15
clone size: -
J gene: TRBJ2-5
V gene: TRBV19
D gene: -
CDR3 DNA: TGTGCCACCAATTCTGGAGGCAGGGGCCAAGAGACCCAGTACTTC
CDR3 protein: CATNSGGRGQETQYF

CDR3 length: 16
clone size: -
J gene: TRBJ2-1
V gene: TRBV4-3
D gene: -
CDR3 DNA: TGCGCCAGCAGCCAAGACAGGGATCTTTCCTACAATGAGCAGTTCTTC
CDR3 protein: CASSQDRDLSYNEQFF

CDR3 length: 13
clone size: -
J gene: TRBJ2-3
V gene: TRBV12-3/TRBV12-4
D gene: -
CDR3 DNA: TGTGCCAGCAGTCTTAGCCCTGGGGATACGCAGTATTTT
CDR3 protein: CASSLSPGDTQYF

CDR3 length: 14
clone size: once
J gene: TRBJ2-1
V gene: TRBV27
D gene: -
CDR3 DNA: TGTGCCAGCAGTGATGGGTTTTCCTACAATGAGCAGTTCTTC
CDR3 protein: CASSDGFSYNEQFF

CDR3 length: 15
clone size: -
J gene: TRBJ2-1
V gene: TRBV20-1
D gene: -
CDR3 DNA: TGCAGTGCTAGTGGGTCCTACACCTCCTACAATGAGCAGTTCTTC
CDR3 protein: CSASGSYTSYNEQFF

CDR3 length: 15
clone size: -
J gene: TRBJ2-1
V gene: TRBV20-1
D gene: TRBD2
CDR3 DNA: TGCAGTGCTAGTCTAGCGGTGAATGGGGACAATGAGCAGTTCTTC
CDR3 protein: CSASLAVNGDNEQFF

CDR3 length: 17
clone size: -
J gene: TRBJ2-3
V gene: TRBV5-4
D gene: -
CDR3 DNA: TGTGCCAGCAGCTTTCCCCCCGGGCAGATCAGCACAGATACGCAGTATTTT
CDR3 protein: CASSFPPGQISTDTQYF

CDR3 length: 13
clone size: -
J gene: TRBJ2-7
V gene: TRBV7-3
D gene: -
CDR3 DNA: TGTGCCAGCAGCGACGACCCCCTCGGGGAGCAGTACTTC
CDR3 protein: CASSDDPLGEQYF

CDR3 length: 17
clone size: -
J gene: TRBJ1-3
V gene: TRBV9
D gene: -
CDR3 DNA: TGTGCCAGCAGCGGGGTGGGAGGTGAGGTCTCTGGAAACACCATATATTTT
CDR3 protein: CASSGVGGEVSGNTIYF

CDR3 length: 12
clone size: once
J gene: TRBJ2-1
V gene: TRBV25-1
D gene: -
CDR3 DNA: TGTGCCAGCAGTGGTCCGGGATTTGAGCAGTTCTTC
CDR3 protein: CASSGPGFEQFF

CDR3 length: 14
clone size: -
J gene: TRBJ2-7
V gene: TRBV6-6
D gene: -
CDR3 DNA: TGTGCCAGCAGTTACTCTGACACTACCTACGAGCAGTACTTC
CDR3 protein: CASSYSDTTYEQYF

CDR3 length: 14
clone size: -
J gene: TRBJ1-2
V gene: TRBV28
D gene: -
CDR3 DNA: TGTGCCAGCAGTTTCGGCATTGGTCTCTATGGCTACACCTTC
CDR3 protein: CASSFGIGLYGYTF

CDR3 length: 17
clone size: -
J gene: TRBJ2-3
V gene: TRBV6-1
D gene: -
CDR3 DNA: TGTGCCAGCAGTGGAAACTCCGGGATCCTCAGAGGGGATACGCAGTATTTT
CDR3 protein: CASSGNSGILRGDTQYF

CDR3 length: 13
clone size: -
J gene: TRBJ2-1
V gene: TRBV6-2/TRBV6-3
D gene: -
CDR3 DNA: TGTGCCAGCAGTTATCCCGTAAGGCAGGAGCAGTTCTTC
CDR3 protein: CASSYPVRQEQFF

CDR3 length: 15
clone size: -
J gene: TRBJ2-3
V gene: TRBV3-1/TRBV3-2
D gene: TRBD2
CDR3 DNA: TGTGCCAGCAGCCACTTAGCGGGAAGCACAGATACGCAGTATTTT
CDR3 protein: CASSHLAGSTDTQYF

CDR3 length: 14
clone size: -
J gene: TRBJ2-7
V gene: TRBV18
D gene: -
CDR3 DNA: TGTGCCAGCTCACCCAGGGGGGGTCCTGCGGAGCAGTACTTC
CDR3 protein: CASSPRGGPAEQYF

CDR3 length: 15
clone size: -
J gene: TRBJ1-6
V gene: TRBV9
D gene: -
CDR3 DNA: TGTGCCAGCAGCGAAGATGGACATCCTAATTCACCCCTCCACTTT
CDR3 protein: CASSEDGHPNSPLHF

CDR3 length: 18
clone size: -
J gene: TRBJ1-6
V gene: TRBV5-1
D gene: -
CDR3 DNA: TGCGCCAGCAGCTTGGCCGGGCCCCGGCAACGCTATAATTCACCCCTCCACTTT
CDR3 protein: CASSLAGPRQRYNSPLHF

CDR3 length: 16
clone size: -
J gene: TRBJ2-1
V gene: TRBV7-3
D gene: -
CDR3 DNA: TGTGCCAGCAGCCCCCGGTGGGGGAGCTCCTACAATGAGCAGTTCTTC
CDR3 protein: CASSPRWGSSYNEQFF

CDR3 length: 16
clone size: -
J gene: TRBJ2-6
V gene: TRBV28
D gene: TRBD1
CDR3 DNA: TGTGCCAGCAGTCCAAGGACAGGGGCTGGGGCCAACGTCCTGACTTTC
CDR3 protein: CASSPRTGAGANVLTF

CDR3 length: 12
clone size: -
J gene: TRBJ2-5
V gene: TRBV5-1
D gene: -
CDR3 DNA: TGCGCCAGCAGCTTCGGCCAAGAGACCCAGTACTTC
CDR3 protein: CASSFGQETQYF

CDR3 length: 11
clone size: -
J gene: TRBJ2-3
V gene: TRBV18
D gene: -
CDR3 DNA: TGTGCCAGCTCAGACACAGATACGCAGTATTTT
CDR3 protein: CASSDTDTQYF

CDR3 length: 18
clone size: -
J gene: TRBJ2-3
V gene: TRBV7-6
D gene: TRBD2
CDR3 DNA: TGTGCCAGCAGCGGCGGGACTAGCGGGGGAAGCTACACAGATACGCAGTATTTT
CDR3 protein: CASSGGTSGGSYTDTQYF

CDR3 length: 14
clone size: -
J gene: TRBJ2-2
V gene: TRBV10-1
D gene: -
CDR3 DNA: TGCGCCAGCAGGGGGCCCACGAACACCGGGGAGCTGTTTTTT
CDR3 protein: CASRGPTNTGELFF

CDR3 length: 17
clone size: -
J gene: TRBJ2-7
V gene: TRBV6-1
D gene: -
CDR3 DNA: TGTGCCAGCAGTGAAGCGCTCCTGGGCCTAACCCCCTACGAGCAGTACTTC
CDR3 protein: CASSEALLGLTPYEQYF

CDR3 length: 14
clone size: -
J gene: TRBJ2-7
V gene: TRBV19
D gene: TRBD1
CDR3 DNA: TGTGCCAGTAGCCCCGGGACAGGATCTTACGAGCAGTACTTC
CDR3 protein: CASSPGTGSYEQYF

CDR3 length: 13
clone size: -
J gene: TRBJ1-5
V gene: TRBV5-1
D gene: -
CDR3 DNA: TGCGCCAGCAGCTTGGCCGGGGACCAGCCCCAGCATTTT
CDR3 protein: CASSLAGDQPQHF

CDR3 length: 14
clone size: -
J gene: TRBJ1-1
V gene: TRBV7-2
D gene: -
CDR3 DNA: TGTGCCAGCAGTTCCCGGGACGGTTACACTGAAGCTTTCTTT
CDR3 protein: CASSSRDGYTEAFF

CDR3 length: 16
clone size: -
J gene: TRBJ2-3
V gene: TRBV15
D gene: -
CDR3 DNA: TGTGCCACCAGCAGAGACCCGGACAAAGTCTCTCATACGCAGTATTTT
CDR3 protein: CATSRDPDKVSHTQYF

CDR3 length: 19
clone size: -
J gene: TRBJ2-3
V gene: TRBV5-1
D gene: -
CDR3 DNA: TGCGCCAGCAGCTTGGGGCGTGACAGGTTGTATCCGTCCACAGATACGCAGTATTTT
CDR3 protein: CASSLGRDRLYPSTDTQYF

CDR3 length: 15
clone size: -
J gene: TRBJ1-2
V gene: TRBV30
D gene: TRBD1
CDR3 DNA: TGTGCCTGCGGACCCGGGACAGGGGTCGGCTATGGCTACACCTTC
CDR3 protein: CACGPGTGVGYGYTF

CDR3 length: 15
clone size: -
J gene: TRBJ2-5
V gene: TRBV2
D gene: -
CDR3 DNA: TGTGCCAGCAGTGAATTGGCAACTCTTAAAGAGACCCAGTACTTC
CDR3 protein: CASSELATLKETQYF

CDR3 length: 16
clone size: -
J gene: TRBJ1-2
V gene: TRBV4-2
D gene: TRBD1
CDR3 DNA: TGTGCCAGCAGCCAAGAATGGGGACAGGGGGCAAATGGCTACACCTTC
CDR3 protein: CASSQEWGQGANGYTF

CDR3 length: 16
clone size: -
J gene: TRBJ1-4
V gene: TRBV5-1
D gene: TRBD1
CDR3 DNA: TGCGCCAGCAGCCTGGGACAGGGGCCCACTAATGAAAAACTGTTTTTT
CDR3 protein: CASSLGQGPTNEKLFF

CDR3 length: 14
clone size: -
J gene: TRBJ2-5
V gene: TRBV18
D gene: -
CDR3 DNA: TGTGCCAGCTCACCACCCAGCGAACAAGAGACCCAGTACTTC
CDR3 protein: CASSPPSEQETQYF

CDR3 length: 10
clone size: -
J gene: TRBJ2-7
V gene: TRBV20-1
D gene: -
CDR3 DNA: TGCAGTGCTAGCAACCAAGAGCAGTACTTC
CDR3 protein: CSASNQEQYF

CDR3 length: 15
clone size: -
J gene: TRBJ2-7
V gene: TRBV4-1
D gene: TRBD1
CDR3 DNA: TGCGCCAGCAGCCAAGATCTGGACAGGGGGCTCGAGCAGTACTTC
CDR3 protein: CASSQDLDRGLEQYF

CDR3 length: 15
clone size: -
J gene: TRBJ1-2
V gene: TRBV18
D gene: -
CDR3 DNA: TGTGCCAGTAAGACAACGGGGGGCGCTGACTATGGCTACACCTTC
CDR3 protein: CASKTTGGADYGYTF